This T cell receptor (beta chain) was found in a study of cytomegalovirus exposure and HLA in healthy donors. The PCR employed 60 Vbeta primers together with 13 Jbeta primers. Profiled with immunoSEQ multiplex PCR; TCRdb holds only in-frame clones, not every one. The sample has roughly 120,000 clones, roughly 70% seen once; the top ten hold less than 3%. The CDR3 length is 13 residues. CDR1 and CDR2 (germline): ENHRY, SYGVKD. V lost 11 bases, J lost 2 bases, and 4 bases stayed unmatched. The chain uses TRBV10-3 and TRBJ2-2, with 8 bases lining up with TRBD2. The sample consisted of PBMCs. This sequence originates from a middle-aged woman in good health and CMV-seropositive. Here the CDR3 reads CAGAGVNTGELFF. The CDR3 coding sequence is TGTGCCGGAGCGGGGGTAAACACCGGGGAGCTGTTTTTT.